These 21 T cell receptor beta chains were sequenced from one sample in a study of blood T cell repertoires in COVID-19. Measured with immunoSEQ multiplex PCR; TCRdb has only the in-frame clones, and not every one. The table shows some 190,000 clones, with 65% to 80% occurring only once. The sample consisted of peripheral blood. Receptors were obtained from a woman in her 50s with acute or convalescent COVID-19.

The count of this clone is one. The DNA of the CDR3 is TGCGCCAGCCAACAAACGGCTTTGGGAACAGGGCAGGTCTATGGCTACACCTTC. Amino acid sequence: CASQQTALGTGQVYGYTF. This chain uses TRBV4-1 with TRBJ1-2, with D possibly matching TRBD1 (6 bases). This CDR3 region has 18 residues. V was trimmed by 8 bases and J by 4 bases, leaving 29 bases between them. Germline CDR1 is MGHRA and CDR2 is YSYEKL.

The count of this clone is one. CDR3 DNA sequence: TGTGCCAGTAGTCTACAGGGGAGCAATCAGCCCCAGCATTTT. Protein sequence: CASSLQGSNQPQHF. The chain recombines TRBV19 with TRBJ1-5; TRBD1 agrees at 7 bases. The CDR3 is 14 residues long. Trimming at V came to 5 bases and at J to 1 base, leaving 2 bases not matched to a gene. The V gene's germline CDR1 is LNHDA and CDR2 SQIVND (reference sequence).

The chain is built from TRBV19 and TRBJ2-1; D might be TRBD2 (5 bases). Germline loops: CDR1 LNHDA, CDR2 SQIVND (reference sequence). The CDR3 length is 18 residues. V was clipped by 11 bases and J by 3 bases, with 29 bases between them. CDR3 sequence (DNA): TGTGCCGGCGGCCGGAGCCCGGACTTCTCCTTGATCTACAATGAGCAGTTCTTC. Amino acids: CAGGRSPDFSLIYNEQFF. Drawing the rest from reference TRBV19 and TRBJ2-1, the complete variable domain is DGGITQSPKYLFRKEGQNVTLSCEQNLNHDAMYWYRQDPGQGLRLIYYSQIVNDFQKGDIAEGYSVSREKKESFPLTVTSAQKNPTAFYLCAGGRSPDFSLIYNEQFFGPGTRLTVL.

The V call is TRBV30, the J call TRBJ1-1, with D maybe TRBD1 (5 bases). The length of the CDR3 is 11 residues. V gave up 8 bases and J gave up 5 bases, with 12 bases separating them. Per germline, CDR1 GTSNPN and CDR2 SVGIG (reference sequence). In nucleotides, the CDR3 is TGTGCCGGATCAGGGCGGACTGAAGCTTTCTTT. Amino acid sequence: CAGSGRTEAFF.

The CDR3 region has the DNA TGTGCCAGCCGACAGGGCTACGAGCAGTACTTC. As protein: CASRQGYEQYF. The V and J genes are TRBV2 and TRBJ2-7, with 7 bases identical to TRBD1. Per the germline V gene, CDR1 is SNHLY and CDR2 is FYNNEI. This CDR3 is built from 11 residues. Trimming cost V 8 bases and J 3 bases; bases outside gene matches: 1.

The chain combines TRBV7-9 with TRBJ2-7; possible D gene TRBD1, 5 bases. V shed 5 bases and J shed 5 bases, with 10 bases lying between them. CDR3 length: 12 residues. CDR1 is SEHNR and CDR2 is FQNEAQ in the germline V gene (reference sequence). The chain's CDR3 is CASSPDSHEQYF. The DNA for the CDR3 is TGTGCCAGCAGCCCCGACAGCCACGAGCAGTACTTC.

The rearrangement joins TRBV12-5 to TRBJ1-3; D possibly corresponds to TRBD1 (5 bases). Germline CDR1 LGHNT, CDR2 FRNRAP. V was trimmed by 3 bases and J by 4 bases, leaving 10 bases between them. This CDR3 has 14 amino acids. CDR3 loop: CASGFSGDGNTIYF. CDR3 DNA sequence: TGTGCTAGTGGTTTTTCGGGGGACGGAAACACCATATATTTT.

The V call is TRBV7-8, the J call TRBJ1-6, with 7 bases identical to TRBD1. CDR3 length equals 17 residues. J gave up 0 bases and V 5 bases, and 7 bases lay outside the gene matches. Germline CDR1 reads SGHVS; CDR2 reads FQNEAQ. The DNA of the CDR3 is TGTGCCAGCAGCCGAAGACAGGGAAGCTCCTATAATTCACCCCTCCACTTT. It encodes CASSRRQGSSYNSPLHF.

V is TRBV19 and J is TRBJ1-1; tentatively, D is TRBD1 (6 bases). The CDR3 consists of 13 residues. Trimming took off 4 bases at V and 5 bases at J, with 11 bases between the two ends. From germline, CDR1 is LNHDA and CDR2 SQIVND (reference sequence). As DNA, the CDR3 is TGTGCCAGTAGTAACCAGGGGAAAACTGAAGCTTTCTTT. This codes for CASSNQGKTEAFF.

The rearrangement links TRBV27 to TRBJ2-3, with 7 bases lining up with TRBD2. This CDR3 contains 15 residues. J gave up 0 bases and V 6 bases, and 6 bases lay outside the gene matches. Germline loops: CDR1 MNHEY, CDR2 SMNVEV (reference sequence). CDR3 sequence (DNA): TGTGCCAGCAGGGCTAGCGGCTTCAGCACAGATACGCAGTATTTT. Residues: CASRASGFSTDTQYF.

This chain uses TRBV5-5 with TRBJ2-3; the D gene is possibly TRBD1 (6 bases). V lost 4 bases, J lost 0 bases, and 24 bases lay in between. Germline values: CDR1 SGHKS, CDR2 YYEKEE (reference sequence). This CDR3 has 19 amino acids. The CDR3 loop reads CASSPRRGTGQKSTDTQYF. Written as DNA, the CDR3 is TGTGCCAGCAGCCCCAGGCGTGGTACCGGACAGAAAAGCACAGATACGCAGTATTTT. Using reference TRBV5-5 and TRBJ2-3 for the parts outside the CDR3, the full variable domain is DAGVTQSPTHLIKTRGQQVTLRCSPISGHKSVSWYQQVLGQGPQFIFQYYEKEERGRGNFPDRFSARQFPNYSSELNVNALLLGDSALYLCASSPRRGTGQKSTDTQYFGPGTRLTVL.

This chain uses TRBV30 with TRBJ1-1; a weak D match, TRBD1 (5 bases). V was clipped by 4 bases and J by 4 bases, with 13 bases between them. Germline V gives CDR1 GTSNPN, CDR2 SVGIG (reference sequence). CDR3 length: 13 amino acids. The CDR3 is CAWKTWGGTEAFF. Here the CDR3 DNA reads TGTGCCTGGAAGACCTGGGGCGGCACTGAAGCTTTCTTT.

This chain links TRBV12-5 with TRBJ2-7, with 8 bases matching TRBD1. The CDR3 sequence is 14 residues long. Germline V gene sequence: CDR1 LGHNT, CDR2 FRNRAP. V lost 1 base, J lost 1 base, and 0 bases stayed unmatched. The CDR3 coding sequence is TGTGCTAGTGGTTTGGGACAGGGGTCCTACGAGCAGTACTTC. It codes for CASGLGQGSYEQYF.

V gene TRBV23-1 combines with J gene TRBJ1-5; D unresolved. TRBV23-1 is given ORF status, its function remaining uncertain. Trimming shortened V by 10 bases and J by 3 bases, and 25 bases separated the two germline ends. The CDR3 loop spans 17 amino acids. The CDR3 region has the DNA TGCGCCATCCCTTCCATGTGGGCACCCGTTTACAATCAGCCCCAGCATTTT. Translating gives CAIPSMWAPVYNQPQHF.

The genes are TRBV28 and TRBJ1-6, with D hard to call. CDR3 length: 14 residues. CDR1 MDHEN and CDR2 SYDVKM come from the germline V gene. Between the trimmed V and J ends, which lost 7 bases and 8 bases, there was a span of 15 bases. Here the CDR3 reads CASIPFPGDSPLHF. The CDR3 nucleotides read TGTGCCAGCATCCCATTCCCCGGAGATTCACCCCTCCACTTT.

This sequence joins TRBV6-2 or TRBV6-3 and TRBJ2-4; possible D gene TRBD1, 6 bases. The germline gives CDR1 MNHEY, CDR2 SVGEGT. CDR3 length: 15 residues. V was trimmed by 5 bases and J by 7 bases, leaving 18 bases between them. This CDR3 reads CASSPLDSYKNIQYF. The CDR3 nucleotides read TGTGCCAGCAGTCCCCTGGACAGTTACAAGAACATTCAGTACTTC.

This chain uses TRBV5-1 with TRBJ1-1; TRBD1 agrees at 8 bases. Losses at the gene ends were 4 bases for V and 6 bases for J; bases not matched to a gene: 14. Germline V gene data show CDR1 as SGHRS and CDR2 as YFSETQ. The CDR3 is made up of 16 amino acids. The CDR3, as DNA: TGCGCCAGCAGCCCCTCCTCTCGACAGGGGAGCGCTGAAGCTTTCTTT. It is translated as CASSPSSRQGSAEAFF. The full variable domain, completed using reference TRBV5-1 and TRBJ1-1, is KAGVTQTPRYLIKTRGQQVTLSCSPISGHRSVSWYQQTPGQGLQFLFEYFSETQRNKGNFPGRFSGRQFSNSRSEMNVSTLELGDSALYLCASSPSSRQGSAEAFFGQGTRLTVV.

The genes are TRBV12-3 or TRBV12-4 and TRBJ1-5; possibly TRBD1 for D (5 bases). Trimming removed 6 bases from V and 9 bases from J, with 15 bases in between. The CDR3 is 13 amino acids. The DNA of the CDR3 is TGTGCCAGCAGCGGGGGGTTGGGTGGGCCCCAGCATTTT. This codes for CASSGGLGGPQHF.

CDR3 amino acids: CAISDINSYEQYF. DNA for the CDR3: TGTGCCATTTCAGACATCAACTCCTACGAGCAGTACTTC. V gene TRBV28 combines with J gene TRBJ2-7, with D unresolved. Germline loops: CDR1 MDHEN, CDR2 SYDVKM. This CDR3 region has 13 residues. The germline V and J ends were trimmed by 10 bases and 0 bases, with 13 bases remaining between them.

V is TRBV28 and J is TRBJ1-1; maybe TRBD1 (6 bases). The CDR3 runs to 16 residues. Trimming took off 4 bases at V and 2 bases at J, with 17 bases between the two ends. Per the germline V gene, CDR1 is MDHEN and CDR2 is SYDVKM. The CDR3: CASSYSSQGSNTEAFF. In DNA form, the CDR3 reads TGTGCCAGCAGTTACTCGTCACAGGGAAGCAACACTGAAGCTTTCTTT.

The chain couples TRBV3-1 (or the pseudogene TRBV3-2) to TRBJ1-3; a possible D gene is TRBD1 (5 bases). The CDR3 is 17 residues long. Germline assignment: CDR1 LGHDT and CDR2 YNNKEL (reference sequence). The ends were cut back, 1 base at V and 1 base at J, with 14 bases in the middle. In DNA form, the CDR3 reads TGTGCCAGCAGCCAAGCCCACAGGTCTCCTTCTGGAAACACCATATATTTT. Its protein is CASSQAHRSPSGNTIYF.